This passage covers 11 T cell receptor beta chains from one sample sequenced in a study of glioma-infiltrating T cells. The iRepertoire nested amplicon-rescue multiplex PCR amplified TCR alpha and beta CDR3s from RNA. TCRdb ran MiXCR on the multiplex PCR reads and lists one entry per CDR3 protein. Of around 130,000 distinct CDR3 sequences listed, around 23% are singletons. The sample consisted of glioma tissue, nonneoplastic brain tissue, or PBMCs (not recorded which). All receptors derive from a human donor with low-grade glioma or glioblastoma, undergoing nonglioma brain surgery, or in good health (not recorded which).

CDR3 sequence: CASSLSGGDHGYTF. The CDR3 bases are TGTGCCAGCAGCTTATCCGGGGGCGATCATGGCTACACCTTC. This chain uses TRBV7-3 with TRBJ1-2; a possible D gene is TRBD1 (6 bases). Trimming left V 2 bases short and J 6 bases short, with 13 bases between. The CDR3 extends over 14 amino acids. Germline CDR1 is SGHTA and CDR2 is FQGTGA.

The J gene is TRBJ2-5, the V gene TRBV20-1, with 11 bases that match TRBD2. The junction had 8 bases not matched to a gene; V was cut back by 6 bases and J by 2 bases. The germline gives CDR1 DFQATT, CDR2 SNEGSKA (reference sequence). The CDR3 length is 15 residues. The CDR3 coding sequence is TGCAGTGCCAGAAAACTAGCGGGGGCGCAAGAGACCCAGTACTTC. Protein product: CSARKLAGAQETQYF.

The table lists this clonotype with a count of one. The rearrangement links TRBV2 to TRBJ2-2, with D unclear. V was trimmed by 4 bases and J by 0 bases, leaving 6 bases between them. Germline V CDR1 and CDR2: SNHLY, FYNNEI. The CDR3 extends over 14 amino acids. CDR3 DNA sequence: TGTGCCAGCAGTGTTCTCTCGAACACCGGGGAGCTGTTTTTT. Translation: CASSVLSNTGELFF.

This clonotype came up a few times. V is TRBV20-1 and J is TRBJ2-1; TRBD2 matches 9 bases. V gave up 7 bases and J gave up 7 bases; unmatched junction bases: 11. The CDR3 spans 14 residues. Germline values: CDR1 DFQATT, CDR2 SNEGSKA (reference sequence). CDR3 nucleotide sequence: TGCAGTGTCGTGAGGCCGCGGGGGGGGAATGAGCAGTTCTTC. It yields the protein CSVVRPRGGNEQFF.

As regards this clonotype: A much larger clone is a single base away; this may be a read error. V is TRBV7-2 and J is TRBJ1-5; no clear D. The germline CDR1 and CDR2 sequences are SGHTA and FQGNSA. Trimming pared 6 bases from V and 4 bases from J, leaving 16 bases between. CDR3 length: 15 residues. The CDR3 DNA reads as TGTGCCAGCAGATCAGCCGCAACAGAGAATCAGCCCCAGCATTTT. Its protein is CASRSAATENQPQHF.

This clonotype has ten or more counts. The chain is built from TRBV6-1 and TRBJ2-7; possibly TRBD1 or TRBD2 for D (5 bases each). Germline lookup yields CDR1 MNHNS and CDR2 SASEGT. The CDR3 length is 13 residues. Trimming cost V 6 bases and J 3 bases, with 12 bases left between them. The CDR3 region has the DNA TGTGCCAGCAGACAGGCTAGCTTCTACGAGCAGTACGTC. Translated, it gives CASRQASFYEQYV.

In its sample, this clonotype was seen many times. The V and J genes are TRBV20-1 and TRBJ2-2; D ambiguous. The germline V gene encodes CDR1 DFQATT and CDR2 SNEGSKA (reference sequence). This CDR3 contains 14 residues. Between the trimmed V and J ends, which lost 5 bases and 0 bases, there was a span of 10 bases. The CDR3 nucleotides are TGCAGTGCTCGGACGGATACGAACACCGGGGAGCTGTTTTTT. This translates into CSARTDTNTGELFF.

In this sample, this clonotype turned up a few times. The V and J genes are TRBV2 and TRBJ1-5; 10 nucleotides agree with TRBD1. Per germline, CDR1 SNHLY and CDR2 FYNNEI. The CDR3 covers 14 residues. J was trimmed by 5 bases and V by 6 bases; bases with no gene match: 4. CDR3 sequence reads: CASREDRGDQPQHF. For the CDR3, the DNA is TGTGCCAGCAGGGAGGACAGGGGGGATCAGCCCCAGCATTTT.

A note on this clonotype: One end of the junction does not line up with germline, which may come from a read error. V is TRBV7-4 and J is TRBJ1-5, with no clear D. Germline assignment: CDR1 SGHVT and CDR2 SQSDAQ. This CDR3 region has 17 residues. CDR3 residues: CASSLAFATESNQPQHF. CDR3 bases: TGTGCCAGCAGTTTAGCGTTCGCCACAGAGAGCAATCAGCCCCAGCATTTT.

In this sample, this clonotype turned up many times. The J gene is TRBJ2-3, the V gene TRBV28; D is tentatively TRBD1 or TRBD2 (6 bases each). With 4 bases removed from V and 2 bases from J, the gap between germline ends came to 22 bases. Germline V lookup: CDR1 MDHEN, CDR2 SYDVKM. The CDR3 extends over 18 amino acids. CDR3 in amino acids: CASSSIGGLLRDTDTQYF. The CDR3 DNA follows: TGTGCCAGCAGTTCTATTGGGGGGCTCTTACGAGACACAGATACGCAGTATTTT. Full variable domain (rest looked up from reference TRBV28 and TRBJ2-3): DVKVTQSSRYLVKRTGEKVFLECVQDMDHENMFWYRQDPGLGLRLIYFSYDVKMKEKGDIPEGYSVSREKKERFSLILESASTNQTSMYLCASSSIGGLLRDTDTQYFGPGTRLTVL.

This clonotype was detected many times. This CDR3 reads CASKGQGNQPQHF. CDR3 nucleotides: TGTGCCAGCAAAGGACAGGGCAATCAGCCCCAGCATTTT. The rearrangement links TRBV6-1 to TRBJ1-5; TRBD1 agrees at 7 bases. This CDR3 contains 13 residues. Germline V gene data show CDR1 as MNHNS and CDR2 as SASEGT. J gave up 2 bases and V 7 bases, and 2 bases lay outside the gene matches.